This entry features one TCR beta chain sequence. This CDR3 spans 17 amino acids. Germline CDR1 is SGHAT and CDR2 is FQNNGV. Trimming took off 2 bases at V and 4 bases at J, with 21 bases between the two ends. Post-ART PBMC samples numbered at least two per donor, and pre-ART ones at least one. Clinicians in the United States treated all participants with HIV. These data come from a study of long-term antiretroviral therapy in people with HIV. With survey level as its setting, the immunoSEQ assay was v3.0. Data came from immunoSEQ multiplex PCR; TCRdb stores just in-frame clones and leaves some out. The data contain roughly 21,000 clones, less than 80% of them singletons.

The sequenced sample was unsorted PBMCs, obtained 4.1 years after starting antiretroviral therapy. The sequence was collected from a woman aged 40 to 50 with HIV. V gene TRBV11-2 combines with J gene TRBJ2-7; D not certain. The DNA for the CDR3 is TGTGCCAGCAGCTTAACGGTTAGCAGGCCACGGAATTACGAGCAGTACTTC. Amino acid sequence: CASSLTVSRPRNYEQYF.